This T cell receptor (beta chain) was recovered during a study of response to subunit inactivated influenza vaccine. Study conclusions and caveats: Each seasonal influenza vaccination recruits few new T cells, the authors suggested.

This clonotype was seen many times. Its antigen is still unknown. TCRdb reanalysed the RT-PCR reads using MiXCR and keeps one entry per CDR3 protein. This repertoire shows around 580,000 distinct CDR3 sequences, 12% found once; its top ten account for around 9.6%. This TCR derives from a man aged 50 or older who received an inactivated influenza vaccine. This specimen consisted of PBMCs from blood, obtained on the day of vaccination.

CDR3 in amino acids: CASRVGTGPGELFF. In DNA form, the CDR3 reads TGTGCCAGCAGAGTGGGGACAGGCCCCGGGGAGCTGTTTTTT. The V call is TRBV7-8, the J call TRBJ2-2; 8 bases are shared with TRBD1. With V trimmed by 6 bases and J by 6 bases, 6 bases remained unmatched. The CDR3 length is 14 residues. Per germline, CDR1 SGHVS and CDR2 FQNEAQ. The full variable domain, rest sourced from reference TRBV7-8 and TRBJ2-2, is GAGVSQSPRYKVAKRGQDVALRCDPISGHVSLFWYQQALGQGPEFLTYFQNEAQLDKSGLPSDRFFAERPEGSVSTLKIQRTQQEDSAVYLCASRVGTGPGELFFGEGSRLTVL.